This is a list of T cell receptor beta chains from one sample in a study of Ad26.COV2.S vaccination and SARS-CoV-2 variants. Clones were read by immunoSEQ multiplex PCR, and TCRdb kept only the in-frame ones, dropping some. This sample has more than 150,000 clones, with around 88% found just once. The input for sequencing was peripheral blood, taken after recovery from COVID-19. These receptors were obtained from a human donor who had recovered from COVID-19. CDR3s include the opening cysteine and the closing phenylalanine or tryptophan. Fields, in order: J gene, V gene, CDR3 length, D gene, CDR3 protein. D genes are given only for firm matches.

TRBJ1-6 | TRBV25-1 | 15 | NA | CASSQWAGESSPLHF
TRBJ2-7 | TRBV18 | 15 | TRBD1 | CASSPLKGTGVEQYF
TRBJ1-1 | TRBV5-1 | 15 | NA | CASSLAGGYSTEAFF
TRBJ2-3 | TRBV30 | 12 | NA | CAWSLTLDTQYF
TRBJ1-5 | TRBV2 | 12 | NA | CASSRTNQPQHF
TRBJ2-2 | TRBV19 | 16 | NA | CASSPGGTTNTGELFF
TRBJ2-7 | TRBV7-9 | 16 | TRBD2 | CASSHTWGRAGREQYF
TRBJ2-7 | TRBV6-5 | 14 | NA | CASSWTGGSYEQYF
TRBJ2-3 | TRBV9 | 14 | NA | CASSVVENTDTQYF
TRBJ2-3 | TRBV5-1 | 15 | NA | CASSYGGGRTDTQYF
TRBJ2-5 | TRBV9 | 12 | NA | CASSSSPETQYF
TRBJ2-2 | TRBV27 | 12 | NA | CASLGDTGELFF
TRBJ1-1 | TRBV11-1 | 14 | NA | CASGMGAGNTEAFF
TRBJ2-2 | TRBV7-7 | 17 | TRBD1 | CASSLTRDRVHTGELFF
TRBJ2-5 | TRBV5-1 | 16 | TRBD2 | CASSPGTSGGKETQYF
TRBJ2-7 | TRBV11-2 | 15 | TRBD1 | CASSYPGQGPYEQYF
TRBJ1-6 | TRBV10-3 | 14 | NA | CAIRGWDYNSPLHF
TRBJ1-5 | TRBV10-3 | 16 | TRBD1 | CASDRGPIGGNQPQHF
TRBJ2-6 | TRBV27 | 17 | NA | CASSLLEGPSGANVLTF
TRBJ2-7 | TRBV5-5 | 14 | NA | CASSYGPPRDEQYF